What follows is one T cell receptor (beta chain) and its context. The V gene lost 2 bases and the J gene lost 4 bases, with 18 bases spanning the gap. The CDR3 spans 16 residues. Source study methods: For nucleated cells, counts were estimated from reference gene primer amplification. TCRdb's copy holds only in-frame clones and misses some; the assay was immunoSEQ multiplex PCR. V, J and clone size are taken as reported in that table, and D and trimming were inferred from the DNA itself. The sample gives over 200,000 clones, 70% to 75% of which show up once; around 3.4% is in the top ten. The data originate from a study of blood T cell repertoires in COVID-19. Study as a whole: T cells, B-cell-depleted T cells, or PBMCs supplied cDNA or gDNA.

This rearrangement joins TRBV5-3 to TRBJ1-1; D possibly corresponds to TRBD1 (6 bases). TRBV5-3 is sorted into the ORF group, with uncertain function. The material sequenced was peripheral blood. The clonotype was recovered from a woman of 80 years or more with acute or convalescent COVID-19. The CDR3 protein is CARSFCFGGSSTEAFF. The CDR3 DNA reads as TGTGCCAGAAGCTTTTGCTTTGGGGGCTCGAGCACTGAAGCTTTCTTT.